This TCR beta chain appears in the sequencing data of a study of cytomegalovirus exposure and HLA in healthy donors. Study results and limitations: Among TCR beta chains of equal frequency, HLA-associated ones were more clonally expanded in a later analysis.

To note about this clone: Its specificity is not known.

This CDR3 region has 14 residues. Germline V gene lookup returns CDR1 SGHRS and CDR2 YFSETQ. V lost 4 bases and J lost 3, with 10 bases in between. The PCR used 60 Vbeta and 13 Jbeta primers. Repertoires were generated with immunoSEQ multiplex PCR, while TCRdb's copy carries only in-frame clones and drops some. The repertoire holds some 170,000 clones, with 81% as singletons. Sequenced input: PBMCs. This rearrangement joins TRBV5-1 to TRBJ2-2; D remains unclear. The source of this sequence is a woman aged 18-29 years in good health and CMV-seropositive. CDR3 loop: CASSTRRDTGELFF. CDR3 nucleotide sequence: TGCGCCAGCAGCACCCGACGGGACACCGGGGAGCTGTTTTTT.